This T cell receptor (beta chain) was obtained from a study of shared clonotypes between healthy human individuals. Each sorted subset replicate got 200 ng genomic DNA, tens of thousands of genomes. Data came from immunoSEQ multiplex PCR; TCRdb stores just in-frame clones and leaves some out. The sample shows about 640,000 clones, around 72% of them seen only once. V was pared by 4 bases and J by 3 bases, with 10 bases between. From germline, CDR1 is MGHRA and CDR2 YSYEKL. The CDR3 loop spans 14 amino acids. The receptor was derived from a woman in her twenties or thirties in good health. This chain connects TRBV4-1 to TRBJ1-3; D is unresolved. The sequencing input was memory CD4+ T cells sorted from blood. This sample's subset: CD45RA-negative fraction. The CDR3 nucleotides are TGCGCCAGCAGCCGAGAAGGGTTTGGAAACACCATATATTTT. Its protein product is CASSREGFGNTIYF.